This T cell receptor (beta chain) was recorded in a study of T cell responses to AZD1222 COVID-19 vaccine. Assay used: immunoSEQ multiplex PCR; TCRdb lists only in-frame clones, some missing. In the table there are roughly 150,000 clones, about 90% of which are singletons. CDR3 length: 17 residues. Germline V CDR1 and CDR2: MDHEN, SYDVKM. J lost 5 bases, V lost 6 bases, and 9 bases had no gene match. As to this clone: The antigen remains undetermined.

Broader study findings: Clonal diversity was possibly underestimated, and white British individuals and females predominated among donors.

This TCR came from an adult who received the AZD1222 COVID-19 vaccine. This sample comprised peripheral blood, obtained 28 days after the second AZD1222 dose. The gene calls are TRBV28 and TRBJ1-6, with 11 positions matching TRBD1. The chain's CDR3 is CASSSVGTGGNNSPLHF. CDR3 coding DNA: TGTGCCAGCAGCTCTGTCGGGACAGGGGGGAATAATTCACCCCTCCACTTT.